This passage covers 22 T cell receptor beta chains from one sample sequenced in a study of blood T cell repertoires in COVID-19. Sequencing was performed with immunoSEQ multiplex PCR; in TCRdb, only in-frame clones are kept and a portion is missing. Of around 300,000 clones in the sample, about 90% are singletons; the top ten hold around 4.3%. The specimen sequenced was PBMCs or T cells enriched from blood (not recorded which). These TCRs come from a woman aged 18-29 years with acute COVID-19.

The chain is built from TRBV6-5 and TRBJ2-5, with 9 bases identical to TRBD1. The CDR3 runs 14 residues. Germline trimming cut 7 bases from V and 5 bases from J; bases unmatched to any gene: 8. Looked up from germline, CDR1 is MNHEY and CDR2 is SVGAGI. This CDR3 reads CASTGTGIGETQYF. In nucleotides, the CDR3 is TGTGCCAGCACCGGGACAGGGATCGGTGAGACCCAGTACTTC.

This chain links TRBV5-1 with TRBJ2-7; D possibly corresponds to TRBD1 (6 bases). V shed 3 bases and J shed 3 bases, with 16 bases lying between them. The CDR3 loop spans 15 amino acids. The germline V gene encodes CDR1 SGHRS and CDR2 YFSETQ. The CDR3 nucleotides are TGCGCCAGCAGCTGTTTACAGGGAATTTGCTACGAGCAGTACTTC. As protein: CASSCLQGICYEQYF.

This clone was counted a few times. CDR3 bases: TGTGCCAGCAGCCTTTACTCCTACGAGCAGTACTTC. Protein product: CASSLYSYEQYF. V is TRBV14 and J is TRBJ2-7; D remains unclear. Germline lookup yields CDR1 SGHDN and CDR2 FVKESK. Between the trimmed V and J ends, which lost 4 bases and 0 bases, there was a span of 4 bases. The CDR3 is made up of 12 amino acids.

The chain recombines TRBV6-4 with TRBJ2-5; weak D call: TRBD1 (6 bases). V was trimmed by 5 bases and J by 5 bases, leaving 12 bases between them. Germline CDR1 reads MRHNA; CDR2 reads SNTAGT. This CDR3 has 13 residues. CDR3 DNA: TGTGCCAGCAGTACAGGGTTGGGGGAGACCCAGTACTTC. Residues: CASSTGLGETQYF.

This sequence joins TRBV18 and TRBJ1-1; 8 nucleotides align to TRBD1. Unmatched junction bases numbered 14, after V lost 10 bases and J lost 4 bases. This CDR3 contains 15 residues. Germline V gene data show CDR1 as KGHSH and CDR2 as LQKENI. CDR3 in amino acids: CANSPGGYETTEAFF. For the CDR3, the DNA is TGTGCCAACTCGCCAGGGGGCTACGAGACCACTGAAGCTTTCTTT.

This sequence joins TRBV28 and TRBJ1-2; TRBD1 matches at 7 bases. V trimming: 5 bases; J trimming: 8 bases; junction bases outside the gene matches: 8. CDR3 size: 13 residues. In germline, CDR1 is MDHEN, CDR2 SYDVKM. CDR3 protein: CASSPFTGAGYTF. CDR3 nucleotide sequence: TGTGCCAGCAGTCCCTTCACAGGGGCGGGCTACACCTTC.

The chain has TRBV28 and TRBJ1-2; 7 bases line up with TRBD1. The CDR3 is 13 residues long. Germline CDR1 reads MDHEN; CDR2 reads SYDVKM. With V trimmed by 10 bases and J by 3 bases, 8 bases remained unmatched. The CDR3 loop reads CATAQGRHYGYTF. CDR3 in DNA: TGTGCCACCGCACAGGGGAGGCACTATGGCTACACCTTC.

The V and J genes are TRBV5-1 and TRBJ2-3; 7 nucleotides line up with TRBD1. V shed 5 bases and J 3 bases; nucleotides not matched to a gene: 9. This CDR3 has 15 residues. Germline CDR1 is SGHRS and CDR2 is YFSETQ. For the CDR3, the DNA is TGCGCCAGCAGTACGACAGGGAGATCGACAGATACGCAGTATTTT. It translates to CASSTTGRSTDTQYF.

V and J are TRBV9 and TRBJ2-7; TRBD1 aligns across 8 bases. V lost 2 bases, J lost 4 bases, and 8 bases stayed unmatched. CDR1 and CDR2 from the germline V gene are SGDLS and YYNGEE. The CDR3 length is 15 residues. Here the CDR3 reads CASSVTGTGLYEQYF. CDR3 bases: TGTGCCAGCAGCGTTACCGGGACAGGTCTATACGAGCAGTACTTC. Together with reference TRBV9 and TRBJ2-7, the CDR3 gives the full variable domain: DSGVTQTPKHLITATGQRVTLRCSPRSGDLSVYWYQQSLDQGLQFLIQYYNGEERAKGNILERFSAQQFPDLHSELNLSSLELGDSALYFCASSVTGTGLYEQYFGPGTRLTVT.

The chain is built from TRBV29-1 and TRBJ2-1; TRBD2 matches 8 bases. The germline gives CDR1 SQVTM, CDR2 ANQGSEA. The ends lost 3 bases at V and 7 bases at J; junction bases unmatched: 8. The CDR3 runs 14 residues. In DNA, the CDR3 is TGCAGCGTTGATAGCGGGATCTTAAGGAATGAGCAGTTCTTC. Translating it yields CSVDSGILRNEQFF.

The chain recombines TRBV11-3 with TRBJ2-1, with 7 bases that match TRBD1. The length of the CDR3 is 13 residues. Germline loops: CDR1 SGHNT, CDR2 YENEEA. The ends lost 3 bases at V and 5 bases at J; junction bases unmatched: 1. The CDR3 sequence: CASSFTGDNEQFF. In DNA, the CDR3 is TGTGCCAGCAGCTTTACAGGGGACAATGAGCAGTTCTTC.

This chain uses TRBV3-1 (or the pseudogene TRBV3-2) with TRBJ2-4; maybe TRBD1 (6 bases). The length of the CDR3 is 16 residues. CDR1 is LGHDT, CDR2 YNNKEL, per germline (reference sequence). V shed 2 bases and J shed 8 bases, with 19 bases lying between them. The CDR3 DNA follows: TGTGCCAGCAGCCAATTATTCAGGGGAAGGTATGACATTCAGTACTTC. This translates into CASSQLFRGRYDIQYF.

This clone occurred once. V usage is TRBV28 and J usage is TRBJ1-5, with TRBD1 matching over 7 bases. Germline values: CDR1 MDHEN, CDR2 SYDVKM. Unmatched junction bases numbered 24, after V lost 4 bases and J lost 0 bases. The CDR3 runs 22 residues. The CDR3 DNA follows: TGTGCCAGCAGTTCACCGGACCCCTCGGGGGGGACAGATACCTATAGCAATCAGCCCCAGCATTTT. This sequence encodes CASSSPDPSGGTDTYSNQPQHF.

This clone has a single count. The chain carries TRBV27 and TRBJ2-3; TRBD1 aligns across 8 bases. Trimming removed 6 bases from V and 6 bases from J; junction bases left unmatched: 11. The CDR3 runs to 15 residues. Per the germline V gene, CDR1 is MNHEY and CDR2 is SMNVEV (reference sequence). This chain's CDR3 is CASSPLGQGTDTQYF. CDR3 coding DNA: TGTGCCAGCAGCCCCCTAGGACAGGGAACGGATACGCAGTATTTT.

This chain uses TRBV4-2 with TRBJ1-5, with unresolved D. CDR1 and CDR2 (germline): LGHNA, YNFKEQ. V lost 0 bases to trimming and J lost 1 base, with 10 bases between them. The CDR3 contains 16 residues. The CDR3 loop reads CASSQEENASNQPQHF. The CDR3 DNA reads TGTGCCAGCAGCCAAGAGGAGAACGCCAGCAATCAGCCCCAGCATTTT.

This sequence joins TRBV5-6 and TRBJ2-7; D gene ambiguous. Germline CDR1 is SGHDT and CDR2 is YYEEEE. Trimming removed 1 base from V and 2 bases from J, with 13 bases in between. There are 15 residues in the CDR3. In DNA, the CDR3 is TGTGCCAGCAGCTTGAAACACACAGCCACCTACGAGCAGTACTTC. Its translation is CASSLKHTATYEQYF.

The V call is TRBV11-2, the J call TRBJ1-2; TRBD1 agrees at 7 bases. V was pared by 5 bases and J by 2 bases, with 5 bases of the junction left unmatched. CDR3 size: 14 residues. Germline CDR1 is SGHAT and CDR2 is FQNNGV. The CDR3 loop reads CASSPRDRNYGYTF. CDR3 DNA sequence: TGTGCCAGCAGCCCGCGGGACAGAAACTATGGCTACACCTTC.

This clone is a singleton in its sample. The chain links TRBV27 to TRBJ2-1; 8 bases line up with TRBD2. This CDR3 contains 15 residues. V lost 5 bases, J lost 3 bases, and 6 bases stayed unmatched. Germline V CDR1 and CDR2: MNHEY, SMNVEV (reference sequence). For the CDR3, the DNA is TGTGCCAGCAGTATTAGCGGGAACGTCTACAATGAGCAGTTCTTC. Translating gives CASSISGNVYNEQFF.

The rearrangement links TRBV28 to TRBJ2-7; 8 nucleotides match TRBD2. CDR1 MDHEN and CDR2 SYDVKM come from the germline V gene. Trimming at V came to 8 bases and at J to 4 bases, leaving 7 bases not matched to a gene. The CDR3 has 13 amino acids. In DNA, the CDR3 is TGTGCCAGCTCGACGACTAGCGCTTACGAGCAGTACTTC. Its translation is CASSTTSAYEQYF. Combining the CDR3 with reference TRBV28 and TRBJ2-7 gives the whole variable domain DVKVTQSSRYLVKRTGEKVFLECVQDMDHENMFWYRQDPGLGLRLIYFSYDVKMKEKGDIPEGYSVSREKKERFSLILESASTNQTSMYLCASSTTSAYEQYFGPGTRLTVT.

This clone was recorded only once. The gene calls are TRBV19 and TRBJ2-1; maybe TRBD1 (5 bases). The CDR3 consists of 16 residues. V lost 3 bases, J lost 8 bases, and 20 bases lay in between. Looked up from germline, CDR1 is LNHDA and CDR2 is SQIVND (reference sequence). In DNA, the CDR3 is TGTGCCAGTAGTATCTTTGGGAAGGGGTATTTCGATGAGCAGTTCTTC. This encodes CASSIFGKGYFDEQFF.

The chain is built from TRBV4-1 and TRBJ1-5, with D possibly matching TRBD1 (5 bases). CDR3 length: 14 amino acids. Germline CDR1 MGHRA, CDR2 YSYEKL. The germline V and J ends were trimmed by 4 bases and 3 bases, with 10 bases remaining between them. CDR3 nucleotide sequence: TGCGCCAGCAGCCCGGACACTATCAATCAGCCCCAGCATTTT. Translating gives CASSPDTINQPQHF.

In this sample, this clone turned up once. This rearrangement joins TRBV25-1 to TRBJ1-4, with unresolved D. Germline V gene sequence: CDR1 MGHDK, CDR2 SYGVNS. This CDR3 has 14 residues. V dropped 1 base and J dropped 5 bases, with 8 bases sitting between them. The CDR3 protein is CASSEWRLNEKLFF. CDR3 nucleotide sequence: TGTGCCAGCAGTGAATGGAGGCTAAATGAAAAACTGTTTTTT.